This T cell receptor (beta chain) stems from a study of T cells expressing NK-cell markers. Study observations and caveats: In a few donors, dominant clonotypes made up 28.3-60.1% of CD3+CD56-NKG2C+ cells.

Germline V gives CDR1 KGHDR, CDR2 SFDVKD. The CDR3 is made up of 13 amino acids. TCR beta libraries carry UMIs added by 5'RACE template switching. TCRdb processed the 5' RACE reads again and assigns one entry to each CDR3 protein, with no DNA. This sample contains over 200,000 distinct CDR3 sequences. About this clonotype itself: No antigen is known for it.

The J gene is TRBJ2-3, the V gene TRBV24-1. Sequencing input: blood T cells: a sorted CD56 or NKG2C T cell subset, CD4+ or CD8+ T cells, or bulk PBMC T cells (not recorded which). This sequence was found in a man between 18 and 35 years old in good health. The CDR3 loop reads CATSGPYSDTQYF.